This T cell receptor beta chain was sequenced for a study of blood T cell repertoires in COVID-19 (dated by TCRdb to about 2020). The study in broad terms: Collaborator samples came from the United States, Italy and Spain and covered acute and convalescent phases of COVID-19. Sample metadata almost always included a de-identified subject ID, COVID-19 status, age in years and sex. The material from the prospective study consisted of cDNA or gDNA derived from T cells, B-cell-depleted T cells, or PBMCs. Where available, HLA class I and class II types were obtained from metadata supplied by the sample provider rather than from assay-based typing. Deeply sampled blood TCRbeta repertoires from subjects exposed to, actively infected with, or recovered from COVID-19 were included in the dataset. The samples were drawn from two sources: the first 160 participants of the ongoing ImmuneRACE study, and over 950 subjects contributed by 6 global collaborators. The repertoires were released in a freely available public database meant as a resource for research on the immune response to SARS-CoV-2. Broader findings and caveats from the paper: Clinical and demographic metadata were provided uncurated, with the amount varying by source and participant.

As to this clone: Its binding antigen is unknown. No base qualities exist here, and no much larger clone lies one base off it.

Whole blood was collected in K2EDTA tubes by collaborating institutions according to the institutions' own protocols. For TCRbeta analysis, collaborators shipped samples as frozen whole blood, isolated PBMCs, or DNA extracted from either of those sample types. Via the germline V gene, CDR1 is MDHEN and CDR2 SYDVKM. Counted from cysteine to phenylalanine, this CDR3 has 18 amino acids. Left in the record is the CDR3 DNA by itself, 54 bases read in frame from the first base. The V end gives up 7 bases and the J end 7 bases, leaving 14 bases in the junction not matched to a gene. The immunoSEQ Assay, a bias-controlled multiplex PCR, was used to amplify TCRbeta CDR3 regions from genomic DNA. Concerning the study's data processing: The number of nucleated cells in each sample was estimated from the amplification of reference gene primers within the assay. To quantify the absolute abundance of each unique TCRbeta CDR3 rearrangement, sequence reads were collapsed and filtered. For each sample, productive Simpson clonality was calculated as the square root of Simpson's diversity index across productive rearrangements. In its TCRdb copy, this immuneACCESS table keeps in-frame sequences only and misses some clones. Where compared with another copy, unresolved V genes explain less than half of these, and the others have no known cause. V and J calls and clone size are those listed in that table; D and trimming were worked out from the DNA. This sample comprises around 100,000 clones, less than 85% of them detected only once. The ten largest make up about 24% of the sample.

Recombination connected TRBV28 to TRBJ2-1; TRBD2 aligns with 15 central bases. This clonotype originated in a human donor in a cohort sampled during active COVID-19. The sample was peripheral blood. The DNA is TGTGCCAGCAACCCGGGACTAGCGGGAGGAAGGGGTTTAAATGAGCAGTTCTTC. Translated, this is CASNPGLAGGRGLNEQFF.